Described below is a single T cell receptor beta chain sequence and its context. Using immunoSEQ multiplex PCR, the repertoire was profiled, and TCRdb retains in-frame clones only, with some absent. The data show around 220,000 clones, around 80% seen once. CDR1 and CDR2 (germline): SNHLY, FYNNEI. The CDR3 covers 15 residues. The V end was cut by 3 bases, the J end by 2 bases, with 13 bases between. This entry belongs to a study of blood T cell repertoires in COVID-19. This TCR came from a middle-aged woman with acute COVID-19. The V call is TRBV2, the J call TRBJ1-1, with D possibly matching TRBD1 (5 bases). Sample: PBMCs or T cells enriched from blood (not recorded which). Written as DNA, the CDR3 is TGTGCCAGCAGTGAGCTCAGGGAGGGAAACACTGAAGCTTTCTTT. Encoded protein: CASSELREGNTEAFF.